The clone carrying this T cell receptor beta chain was counted ten times or more. Its cognate antigen is unknown. Time point: longitudinal time-point 3. The record originates from a study of neurological immune-mediated disorders. Study results and limitations: HTLV-1-associated myelopathy had the most TCR clonal expansion, while multiple sclerosis had the least, a level that fell below healthy controls. Across subjects, expanded clones had no CDR3 amino acid sequences in common, pointing to private repertoires in all groups. There was no clinical or MRI feature that was associated with the multiple sclerosis repertoire cluster.

The CDR3 loop spans 15 amino acids. Germline loops: CDR1 MNHNS, CDR2 SASEGT. Trimming left V 10 bases short and J 0 bases short, with 16 bases between. By 5'RACE with 10-nucleotide random UMIs, the cDNA was made. TCRdb redid the calling of the 5' RACE reads with MiXCR, one entry per CDR3 protein. The sample contains 84,000 or so distinct CDR3 sequences, 4.3% of which appear only once. Sequences were obtained from PBMCs. The chain couples TRBV6-1 to TRBJ1-5, with a weak D call TRBD1 (6 bases). The TCR originated in a woman aged 60-70 years with multiple sclerosis. CDR3 protein: CATQTWGHSNQPQHF. CDR3 sequence (DNA): TGTGCCACCCAGACCTGGGGACATAGCAATCAGCCCCAGCATTTT.